This T cell receptor (beta chain) was identified during a study of cytomegalovirus exposure and HLA in healthy donors. Regarding the study as a whole: 150 or so TCR beta chains were listed as cytomegalovirus-associated.

The germline CDR1 and CDR2 sequences are MNHEY and SVGAGI. The CDR3 has 13 amino acids. Between the trimmed V and J ends, which lost 4 bases and 1 base, there was a span of 4 bases. Details on this clone: Antigen specificity is unknown.

With 60 Vbeta and 13 Jbeta primers, the PCR was carried out. The protocol was immunoSEQ multiplex PCR, while the TCRdb copy is restricted to in-frame clones and leaves out a portion. The sample includes 110,000 to 150,000 clones, about three quarters of them seen just once. Sampled while nominally healthy, donors likely had unrecorded immune exposures. The chain employs TRBV6-5 and TRBJ2-2; unclear D gene. The TCR comes from a male donor in good health and CMV-seronegative. The specimen sequenced was PBMCs. CDR3 in amino acids: CASSSGNTGELFF. Here the CDR3 DNA reads TGTGCCAGCAGTTCAGGGAACACCGGGGAGCTGTTTTTT.